This TCR beta chain was obtained from a study of blood T cell repertoires in COVID-19. In the study overall: PBMCs, B-cell-depleted T cells, or T cells provided the cDNA or gDNA that made up the material.

Authors' processing steps: Nucleated cell counts were estimated from reference gene primer amplification. Using immunoSEQ multiplex PCR, the repertoire was profiled, and TCRdb retains in-frame clones only, with some absent. The V and J calls and clone size are taken from that table; D and trimming were inferred from the DNA. The sample lists roughly 150,000 clones; about four fifths were seen once. There are 17 residues in the CDR3. Trimming left V 2 bases short and J 1 base short, with 15 bases between. Germline CDR1 reads MDHEN; CDR2 reads SYDVKM. This sequence originates from a woman older than 75 with acute or convalescent COVID-19. The chain links TRBV28 to TRBJ2-4, with a weak D call TRBD1 (6 bases). Sequenced material: peripheral blood. CDR3 loop: CASSLTAGVGAKNIQYF. Written as DNA, the CDR3 is TGTGCCAGCAGTTTAACGGCAGGGGTAGGGGCCAAAAACATTCAGTACTTC. The variable domain in full, with the rest retrieved from reference TRBV28 and TRBJ2-4, is DVKVTQSSRYLVKRTGEKVFLECVQDMDHENMFWYRQDPGLGLRLIYFSYDVKMKEKGDIPEGYSVSREKKERFSLILESASTNQTSMYLCASSLTAGVGAKNIQYFGAGTRLSVL.